The present T cell receptor (beta chain) was sequenced within a study of OX40 agonist ivuxolimab in advanced cancers. The CDR3 sequence is 15 residues long. V was cut by 4 bases and J by 2 bases, with 12 bases left in between. Germline CDR1 SGHRS, CDR2 YFSETQ. Sequencing was performed with immunoSEQ multiplex PCR; in TCRdb, only in-frame clones are kept and a portion is missing. The sample has about 120,000 clones, roughly 89% seen once. The chain carries TRBV5-1 and TRBJ2-2; either TRBD1 or TRBD2 may fit D (5 bases each). Here the sequenced sample was CD4+ or CD8+ T cells sorted from blood, taken in a trial of the OX40 agonist ivuxolimab. The receptor was derived from an adult with an advanced solid tumor such as melanoma, head and neck, liver or kidney cancer. The DNA for the CDR3 is TGCGCCAGCAGCCCGTGGGACGGAAACACCGGGGAGCTGTTTTTT. Translated, it gives CASSPWDGNTGELFF.